Many counts were recorded for the clone carrying this T cell receptor beta chain. Antigen specificity is unknown. The sample is drawn from a study of T-cell memory formation after mild COVID-19. Findings of the study overall: The authors left the SARS-CoV-2 specificity of second-wave clones peaking on day 37 unconfirmed.

CDR3 length: 13 amino acids. Germline loops: CDR1 SGHVS, CDR2 FQNEAQ. V lost 2 bases to trimming and J lost 3 bases, with 8 bases between them. TCRdb used MiXCR to reprocess the 5' RACE reads, holding one entry per CDR3 protein. The table lists some 160,000 distinct CDR3 sequences, around 13% of them singletons. Input material: PBMCs or a T cell subset sorted from them (not recorded which). This clonotype was sampled from a man aged 18 to 30 who had mild COVID-19 (a few samples of this study predate the infection). Cell type and time point are not known. The V gene is TRBV7-8, the J gene TRBJ2-7, with no clear D. CDR3 nucleotides: TGTGCCAGCAGCTTAAACAGCCTCTACGAGCAGTACGTC. Protein: CASSLNSLYEQYV.